This entry concerns a single TCR beta chain. Its antigen is undetermined. RNA transcripts served as the template for amplifying TCR beta CDR3 regions. HTBI primers drove first-round RT-PCR of the TCR CDR3. TCRdb re-analysed the multiplex PCR reads in MiXCR, keeping a single row per CDR3 protein. The table records around 400,000 distinct CDR3 sequences, 15% to 17% of them present only once. The sample comes from a study of T cells in Graves' hyperthyroidism and ophthalmopathy. General study results and limits: Among thyroid clonotypes expanded above 0.001, most also appeared in blood.

Germline loops: CDR1 SGHAT, CDR2 FQNNGV. CDR3 size: 15 residues. Trimming cost V 3 bases and J 9 bases, with 18 bases left between them. V gene TRBV11-2 combines with J gene TRBJ2-1; D is ambiguous. The sample taken for sequencing was blood. The receptor comes from a woman aged 18 to 35 with Graves' hyperthyroidism that later progressed to Graves' ophthalmopathy. The CDR3 loop reads CASSFSPHRMGEQFF. The CDR3 region has the DNA TGTGCCAGCAGCTTTAGCCCTCATAGAATGGGTGAGCAGTTCTTC. Based on the CDR3 plus reference TRBV11-2 and TRBJ2-1, the full variable domain is EAGVAQSPRYKIIEKRQSVAFWCNPISGHATLYWYQQILGQGPKLLIQFQNNGVVDDSQLPKDRFSAERLKGVDSTLKIQPAKLEDSAVYLCASSFSPHRMGEQFFGPGTRLTVL.